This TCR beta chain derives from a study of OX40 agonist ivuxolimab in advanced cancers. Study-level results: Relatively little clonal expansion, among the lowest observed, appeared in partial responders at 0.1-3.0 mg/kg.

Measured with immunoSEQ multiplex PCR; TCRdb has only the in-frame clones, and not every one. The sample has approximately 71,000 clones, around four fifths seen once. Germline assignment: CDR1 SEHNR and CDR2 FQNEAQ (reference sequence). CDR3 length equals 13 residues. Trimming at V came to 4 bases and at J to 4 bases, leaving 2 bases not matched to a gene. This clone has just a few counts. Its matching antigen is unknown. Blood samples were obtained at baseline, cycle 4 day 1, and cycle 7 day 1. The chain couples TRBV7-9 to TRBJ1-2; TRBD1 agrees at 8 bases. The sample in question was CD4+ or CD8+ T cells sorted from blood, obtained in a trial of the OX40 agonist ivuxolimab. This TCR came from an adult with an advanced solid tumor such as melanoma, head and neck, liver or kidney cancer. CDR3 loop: CASSSGQAYGYTF. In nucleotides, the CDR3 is TGTGCCAGCAGCTCGGGACAGGCCTATGGCTACACCTTC. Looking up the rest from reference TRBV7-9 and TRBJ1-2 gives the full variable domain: DTGVSQNPRHKITKRGQNVTFRCDPISEHNRLYWYRQTLGQGPEFLTYFQNEAQLEKSRLLSDRFSAERPKGSFSTLEIQRTEQGDSAMYLCASSSGQAYGYTFGSGTRLTVV.